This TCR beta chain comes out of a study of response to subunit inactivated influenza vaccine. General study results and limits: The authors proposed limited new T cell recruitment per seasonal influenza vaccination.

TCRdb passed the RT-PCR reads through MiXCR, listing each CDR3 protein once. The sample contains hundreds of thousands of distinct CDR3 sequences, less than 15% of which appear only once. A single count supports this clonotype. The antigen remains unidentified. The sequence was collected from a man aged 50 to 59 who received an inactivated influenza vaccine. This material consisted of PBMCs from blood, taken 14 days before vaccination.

The CDR3 nucleotides read TGCAGTGCTAGGGGGACTAGCCATAGCTCCTACGAGCAGTACTTC. Translation: CSARGTSHSSYEQYF. The chain carries TRBV20-1 and TRBJ2-7; 9 bases map to TRBD2. V lost 3 bases and J lost 0; bases outside the gene matches: 6. This CDR3 spans 15 amino acids. In germline, CDR1 is DFQATT, CDR2 SNEGSKA (reference sequence).